Below, 12 T cell receptor beta chains from the same sample are listed, as sequenced in a study of T cells in Graves' hyperthyroidism and ophthalmopathy. Amplification of TCR beta CDR3 regions used RNA as the template. An initial round of RT-PCR targeting the TCR CDR3 relied on the HTBI primer set. In TCRdb, the multiplex PCR reads were re-called with MiXCR into one record per CDR3 protein. This table holds 550,000 to 700,000 distinct CDR3 sequences, about 15% found once. The material sequenced was blood. The receptors were gathered from a woman aged 40 to 50 with Graves' ophthalmopathy.

V usage is TRBV11-2 and J usage is TRBJ2-5; D is uncertain. V shed 5 bases and J shed 1 base, with 11 bases lying between them. Germline loops: CDR1 SGHAT, CDR2 FQNNGV. This CDR3 is 14 amino acids long. CDR3 bases: TGTGCCAGCAGCCACCCGGGTACCCAAGAGACCCAGTACTTC. This codes for CASSHPGTQETQYF.

This chain links TRBV4-2 with TRBJ2-2, with 8 nucleotides matching TRBD2. The length of the CDR3 is 17 residues. Per germline, CDR1 LGHNA and CDR2 YNFKEQ. The J segment lost 0 bases and the V segment lost 4 bases, leaving 7 bases of the junction unmatched. In DNA, the CDR3 is TGTGCCAGCAGCCCGCCCACGGGAGGGGCGAACACCGGGGAGCTGTTTTTT. Amino acids: CASSPPTGGANTGELFF.

This clonotype has at least ten counts. CDR3 bases: TGTGCCAGCAGTTACAAGGGGGATGTTGGTTACGAGCAGTACTTC. This encodes CASSYKGDVGYEQYF. The chain combines TRBV6-5 with TRBJ2-7; D is perhaps TRBD1 (6 bases). The CDR3 runs to 15 residues. Germline V gene data show CDR1 as MNHEY and CDR2 as SVGAGI. Trimming took 2 bases from V and 4 from J, leaving 15 bases between them.

The sample holds many counts of this clonotype. This chain connects TRBV29-1 to TRBJ2-7, with 10 positions matching TRBD2. The V gene's germline CDR1 is SQVTM and CDR2 ANQGSEA. The CDR3 has 15 amino acids. V lost 6 bases, J lost 0 bases, and 8 bases stayed unmatched. DNA for the CDR3: TGCAGCGTAAAAGCACTAGCGGGGAACTCCTACGAGCAGTACTTC. Translation gives CSVKALAGNSYEQYF.

This clonotype appeared many times. This sequence joins TRBV20-1 and TRBJ1-1, with D hard to call. The V end was cut by 5 bases, the J end by 2 bases, with 6 bases between. The CDR3 is made up of 11 amino acids. Germline V lookup: CDR1 DFQATT, CDR2 SNEGSKA (reference sequence). The CDR3, as DNA: TGCAGTGCTCCAGGAAACACTGAAGCTTTCTTT. Protein: CSAPGNTEAFF.

This clonotype was seen a handful of times. The chain employs TRBV24-1 and TRBJ2-5; no firm D call. The germline CDR1 and CDR2 sequences are KGHDR and SFDVKD. V lost 6 bases to trimming and J lost 2 bases, with 9 bases between them. The CDR3 is made up of 13 amino acids. The CDR3 reads CATSSPKQETQYF. The CDR3 region has the DNA TGTGCCACCAGTAGCCCGAAGCAAGAGACCCAGTACTTC.

This clonotype has ten or more counts. The rearrangement uses TRBV13 and TRBJ2-5; 9 bases agree with TRBD1. The V gene's germline CDR1 is PRHDT and CDR2 FYEKMQ (reference sequence). This CDR3 region has 15 residues. V gave up 6 bases and J gave up 1 base; unmatched junction bases: 6. The CDR3 reads CASSTRQGGQETQYF. Written as DNA, the CDR3 is TGTGCCAGCAGTACCAGACAGGGGGGCCAAGAGACCCAGTACTTC. Full variable domain (rest looked up from reference TRBV13 and TRBJ2-5): AAGVIQSPRHLIKEKRETATLKCYPIPRHDTVYWYQQGPGQDPQFLISFYEKMQSDKGSIPDRFSAQQFSDYHSELNMSSLELGDSALYFCASSTRQGGQETQYFGPGTRLLVL.

This chain uses TRBV3-1 with TRBJ1-2; possibly TRBD1 for D (5 bases). This CDR3 has 14 amino acids. Germline V lookup: CDR1 LGHDT, CDR2 YNNKEL (reference sequence). V was pared by 2 bases and J by 3 bases, with 10 bases between. For the CDR3, the DNA is TGTGCCAGCAGCCAATTTCCGGGGGACTATGGCTACACCTTC. This gives the protein CASSQFPGDYGYTF.

This clonotype occurred many times. This chain links TRBV13 with TRBJ2-7; tentatively, D is TRBD2 (5 bases). The CDR3 consists of 20 residues. The V gene's germline CDR1 is PRHDT and CDR2 FYEKMQ (reference sequence). The V gene lost 5 bases and the J gene lost 3 bases, with 32 bases spanning the gap. The CDR3 nucleotides are TGTGCCAGCAGCACGACGACACCCTTGCCGGGTAGGTCTAGCAGCTACGAGCAGTACTTC. This codes for CASSTTTPLPGRSSSYEQYF.

This clonotype appeared a few times. This rearrangement joins TRBV30 to TRBJ2-7; 7 nucleotides match TRBD2. The germline CDR1 and CDR2 sequences are GTSNPN and SVGIG (reference sequence). After removal of 3 bases from V and 7 bases from J, the junction contained 12 bases not matched to a gene. The CDR3 is 14 amino acids. The CDR3 spells CAWSPRAGVNEQYF. CDR3 nucleotides: TGTGCCTGGAGCCCTAGGGCGGGAGTCAATGAGCAGTACTTC.

This clonotype was counted ten times or more. J is TRBJ2-5 and V is TRBV29-1; possible D gene TRBD2, 5 bases. The germline V gene has CDR1 SQVTM and CDR2 ANQGSEA. Trimming left V 5 bases short and J 5 bases short, with 9 bases between. The length of the CDR3 is 11 residues. For the CDR3, the DNA is TGCAGCGTTTTCGGGGAGGAGACCCAGTACTTC. It is translated as CSVFGEETQYF.

The rearrangement links TRBV12-3 or TRBV12-4 to TRBJ1-3; TRBD1 matches 9 bases. This CDR3 spans 19 amino acids. Unmatched junction bases numbered 13, after V lost 2 bases and J lost 2 bases. This CDR3 reads CASSLSPLNRGRAGNTIYF. CDR3 in DNA: TGTGCCAGCAGTTTATCACCCTTAAACAGGGGGCGAGCTGGAAACACCATATATTTT.